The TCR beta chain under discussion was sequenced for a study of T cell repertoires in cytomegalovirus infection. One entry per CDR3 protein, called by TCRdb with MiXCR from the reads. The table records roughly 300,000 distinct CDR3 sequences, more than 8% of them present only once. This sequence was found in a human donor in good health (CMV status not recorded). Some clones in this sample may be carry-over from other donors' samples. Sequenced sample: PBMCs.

The CDR3 DNA sequence: TGTGCCAGCAGTTTACAGGGGGGGAGCTCCTACGAGCAGTACTTC. Protein product: CASSLQGGSSYEQYF. V gene TRBV27 combines with J gene TRBJ2-7, with D perhaps assigned TRBD1 or TRBD2 (7 bases each). The V gene's germline CDR1 is MNHEY and CDR2 SMNVEV (reference sequence). V shed 2 bases and J shed 0 bases, with 11 bases lying between them. This CDR3 is built from 15 residues.